Shown below are 21 T cell receptor beta chains from a single sample sequenced in a study of OX40 agonist ivuxolimab in advanced cancers. Data came from immunoSEQ multiplex PCR; TCRdb stores just in-frame clones and leaves some out. The table lists about 80,000 clones, just over 90% of them singletons. The starting material was CD4+ or CD8+ T cells sorted from blood, obtained in a trial of the OX40 agonist ivuxolimab. The receptors were sampled from an adult with an advanced solid tumor such as melanoma, head and neck, liver or kidney cancer.

The chain recombines TRBV10-2 with TRBJ1-4; the D is unclear. CDR3 length: 14 residues. V lost 2 bases and J lost 7, with 11 bases in between. Germline V lookup: CDR1 WSHSY, CDR2 SAAADI. As DNA, the CDR3 is TGCGCCAGCAGTGAGGGAGGAAAAGGTGAAAAACTGTTTTTT. This codes for CASSEGGKGEKLFF.

The V call is TRBV7-3, the J call TRBJ2-1, with no clear D. The ends were cut back, 5 bases at V and 5 bases at J, with 10 bases in the middle. The CDR3 has 13 residues. Germline-derived CDR1 and CDR2 are SGHTA and FQGTGA. CDR3 amino acids: CASSIRPNNEQFF. The CDR3 DNA is TGTGCCAGCAGCATCCGGCCTAACAATGAGCAGTTCTTC.

The rearrangement joins TRBV4-3 to TRBJ1-2, with a possible D match to TRBD1 (6 bases). In germline, CDR1 is LGHNA, CDR2 YSLEER. This CDR3 has 14 amino acids. V was clipped by 1 base and J by 4 bases, with 10 bases between them. CDR3 sequence (DNA): TGCGCCAGCAGCCAAGTGGACAGATTCTATGGCTACACCTTC. This codes for CASSQVDRFYGYTF.

This sequence joins TRBV6-5 and TRBJ2-4, with D tentatively TRBD2 (6 bases). Germline V lookup: CDR1 MNHEY, CDR2 SVGAGI. The CDR3 runs 15 residues. Between the trimmed V and J ends, which lost 5 bases and 0 bases, there was a span of 11 bases. The CDR3 sequence: CASSLSGSAKNIQYF. The CDR3 nucleotides are TGTGCCAGCAGTCTTAGCGGTTCAGCCAAAAACATTCAGTACTTC.

CDR3 sequence reads: CASRKDRMNTEAFF. DNA of the CDR3: TGTGCCAGCAGAAAGGACAGGATGAACACTGAAGCTTTCTTT. The gene calls are TRBV28 and TRBJ1-1; 7 bases match TRBD1. The CDR3 is 14 amino acids. The germline CDR1 and CDR2 sequences are MDHEN and SYDVKM. V shed 6 bases, J shed 0 bases, and the junction held 4 bases outside the gene matches.

This chain links TRBV7-6 with TRBJ2-3; 10 nucleotides align to TRBD2. Germline-derived CDR1 and CDR2 are SGHVS and FNYEAQ. The trim removed 2 bases at V and 1 base at J, leaving 3 bases unmatched. The CDR3 loop spans 16 amino acids. The CDR3 DNA is TGTGCCAGCAGCTTACTAGGGACTAGCGGCACAGATACGCAGTATTTT. It specifies CASSLLGTSGTDTQYF.

This rearrangement joins TRBV18 to TRBJ2-5; no clear D. The V and J ends lost 5 bases and 5 bases respectively, with 12 bases between them. This CDR3 contains 13 residues. CDR1 and CDR2 from the germline V gene are KGHSH and LQKENI. The CDR3 loop reads CASSRSSTETQYF. CDR3 nucleotides: TGTGCCAGCTCAAGGTCGTCGACGGAGACCCAGTACTTC.

V gene TRBV10-1 combines with J gene TRBJ2-1, with D maybe TRBD2 (7 bases). Germline values: CDR1 WNHNN, CDR2 SYGVQD (reference sequence). The ends were cut back, 0 bases at V and 6 bases at J, with 15 bases in the middle. This CDR3 contains 16 residues. CDR3 loop: CASSESGGAGRNEQFF. In nucleotides, the CDR3 is TGCGCCAGCAGTGAGTCGGGGGGGGCAGGGCGCAATGAGCAGTTCTTC.

The V gene is TRBV7-6, the J gene TRBJ1-1; D may be TRBD1 (5 bases). CDR3 length equals 13 residues. CDR1 SGHVS and CDR2 FNYEAQ come from the germline V gene. Trimming left V 5 bases short and J 1 base short, with 8 bases between. The CDR3 DNA reads TGTGCCAGCAGCCCACAGGAGAACACTGAAGCTTTCTTT. Encoded protein: CASSPQENTEAFF.

The CDR3 loop reads CASSLYGTGGVDEQYF. The CDR3 DNA reads as TGTGCCAGCAGTTTATACGGGACAGGTGGGGTGGACGAGCAGTACTTC. The rearrangement uses TRBV27 and TRBJ2-7; 8 nucleotides match TRBD1. Germline V CDR1 and CDR2: MNHEY, SMNVEV (reference sequence). The ends lost 1 base at V and 5 bases at J; junction bases unmatched: 10. This CDR3 region has 16 residues.

This chain uses TRBV15 with TRBJ2-6; D is perhaps TRBD1 (5 bases). V was shortened by 0 bases and J by 3 bases, with 15 bases between the two germline ends. In germline, CDR1 is LNHNV, CDR2 YYDKDF (reference sequence). The CDR3 is made up of 18 amino acids. This chain's CDR3 is CATSRERGPNLGANVLTF. In DNA form, the CDR3 reads TGTGCCACCAGCAGAGAAAGGGGTCCCAATCTTGGGGCCAACGTCCTGACTTTC.

The chain combines TRBV18 with TRBJ2-7; 8 bases are shared with TRBD1. J lost 5 bases, V lost 3 bases, and 6 bases had no gene match. Germline V CDR1 and CDR2: KGHSH, LQKENI. The CDR3 runs 14 residues. CDR3 nucleotides: TGTGCCAGCTCACCTGGACAGGGTTGGAACGAGCAGTACTTC. This gives the protein CASSPGQGWNEQYF.

The chain combines TRBV19 with TRBJ2-3; tentative D call: TRBD1 (6 bases). Germline values: CDR1 LNHDA, CDR2 SQIVND (reference sequence). The CDR3 covers 14 residues. V lost 6 bases, J lost 0 bases, and 10 bases lay in between. The CDR3 DNA reads TGTGCCAGTAGACAGGGTCCAAGCACAGATACGCAGTATTTT. It codes for CASRQGPSTDTQYF.

The chain is built from TRBV20-1 and TRBJ1-1; no clear D. Trimming took off 0 bases at V and 9 bases at J, with 8 bases between the two ends. The CDR3 covers 11 residues. The germline CDR1 and CDR2 sequences are DFQATT and SNEGSKA (reference sequence). CDR3 sequence (DNA): TGCAGTGCTAGAGATCTCGCGAAAGCTTTCTTT. It encodes CSARDLAKAFF.

V gene TRBV7-8 combines with J gene TRBJ1-5; D gene uncertain. The CDR3 spans 14 residues. CDR1 and CDR2 (germline): SGHVS, FQNEAQ. V was pared by 1 base and J by 3 bases, with 7 bases between. The CDR3 is CASSLGRHNQPQHF. Written as DNA, the CDR3 is TGTGCCAGCAGCTTAGGCAGGCACAATCAGCCCCAGCATTTT.

The chain combines TRBV30 with TRBJ2-5; TRBD1 aligns across 9 bases. V shed 4 bases, J shed 3 bases, and the junction held 9 bases outside the gene matches. Germline lookup yields CDR1 GTSNPN and CDR2 SVGIG (reference sequence). This CDR3 has 15 residues. CDR3 coding DNA: TGTGCCTGGACCCAGAAGGGACAGGGAAAAGAGACCCAGTACTTC. It specifies CAWTQKGQGKETQYF.

This chain uses TRBV4-3 with TRBJ2-7; perhaps TRBD1 as D (11 bases). The CDR3 length is 17 residues. Germline loops: CDR1 LGHNA, CDR2 YSLEER. V lost 4 bases and J lost 3, with 22 bases in between. CDR3 amino acids: CASSLGQGASGGYEQYF. CDR3 in DNA: TGCGCCAGCAGCCTCGGACAGGGGGCTAGCGGGGGCTACGAGCAGTACTTC.

V and J are TRBV11-3 and TRBJ2-7; D is uncertain. The CDR3 loop spans 13 amino acids. Per germline, CDR1 SGHNT and CDR2 YENEEA. Deletions cut 1 base from V and 4 bases from J, with 8 bases between. CDR3 residues: CASSLGSQYEQYF. The DNA of the CDR3 is TGTGCCAGCAGCTTAGGGTCGCAATACGAGCAGTACTTC.

The CDR3, as DNA: TGTGCCAGCAGCTATACAGGGGGGACTGAAGCTTTCTTT. It specifies CASSYTGGTEAFF. The chain combines TRBV7-3 with TRBJ1-1, with TRBD1 matching over 8 bases. The V and J ends lost 4 bases and 5 bases, in that order; junction bases with no gene match: 3. The CDR3 totals 13 residues. CDR1 is SGHTA and CDR2 is FQGTGA in the germline V gene.

The chain uses TRBV5-1 and TRBJ2-7; 9 bases match TRBD1. In germline, CDR1 is SGHRS, CDR2 YFSETQ. The CDR3 extends over 14 amino acids. The ends lost 4 bases at V and 4 bases at J; junction bases unmatched: 6. The DNA for the CDR3 is TGCGCCAGCAGCGAACAGGGGGCCTCGTACGAGCAGTACTTC. This translates into CASSEQGASYEQYF.

The J gene is TRBJ1-1, the V gene TRBV29-1; 9 bases align to TRBD1. Germline V lookup: CDR1 SQVTM, CDR2 ANQGSEA. The junction had 5 bases not matched to a gene; V was cut back by 7 bases and J by 2 bases. This CDR3 has 13 residues. The CDR3 coding sequence is TGCAGCGCCGAGGGACAGGGAAACACTGAAGCTTTCTTT. Residues: CSAEGQGNTEAFF.